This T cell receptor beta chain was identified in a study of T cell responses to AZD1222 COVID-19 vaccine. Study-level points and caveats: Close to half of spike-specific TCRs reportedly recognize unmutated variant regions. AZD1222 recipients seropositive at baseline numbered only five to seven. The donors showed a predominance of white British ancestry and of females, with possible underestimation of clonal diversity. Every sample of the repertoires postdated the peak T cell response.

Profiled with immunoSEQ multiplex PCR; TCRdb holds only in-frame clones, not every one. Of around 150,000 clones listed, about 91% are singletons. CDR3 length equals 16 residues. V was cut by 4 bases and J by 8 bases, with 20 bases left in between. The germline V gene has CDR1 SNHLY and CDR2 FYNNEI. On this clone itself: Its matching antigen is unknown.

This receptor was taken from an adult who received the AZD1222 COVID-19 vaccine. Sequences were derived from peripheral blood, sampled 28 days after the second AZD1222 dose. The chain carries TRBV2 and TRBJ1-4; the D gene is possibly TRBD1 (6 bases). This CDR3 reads CASSGRTVGVSEKLFF. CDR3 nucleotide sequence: TGTGCCAGCAGTGGCAGGACAGTCGGGGTCAGCGAAAAACTGTTTTTT.